These T cell receptor beta chains were read from a single sample in a study of blood T cell repertoires in COVID-19. Sequenced by immunoSEQ multiplex PCR; TCRdb stores in-frame clones only, minus some. The sample lists about 26,000 clones, about 92% occurring once. Source material: peripheral blood. Source of these receptors: a human donor in a cohort sampled during active COVID-19. Both conserved end residues are part of each CDR3. The order of the fields is V gene, J gene, D gene, clone size, CDR3 DNA, CDR3 protein. The D gene is left open where the match is weak. Only some rows state a clone size, as once, few, many or a class for expanded clones.

v_call: TRBV12-3/TRBV12-4
j_call: TRBJ2-7
d_call: TRBD2
clone_size: once
cdr3_nt: TGTGCCAGCAGTTTATCGCGGGAGTTGTACTTC
cdr3_aa: CASSLSRELYF

v_call: TRBV7-2
j_call: TRBJ1-1
d_call: TRBD1
clone_size: once
cdr3_nt: TGTGCCAGCAGCTTATTAGGGGGACAGCTGAACACTGAAGCTTTCTTT
cdr3_aa: CASSLLGGQLNTEAFF

v_call: TRBV11-3
j_call: TRBJ1-4
d_call: -
clone_size: -
cdr3_nt: TGTGCCAGCAGCAAGCCGACAGGAACTAATGAAAAACTGTTTTTT
cdr3_aa: CASSKPTGTNEKLFF

v_call: TRBV27
j_call: TRBJ2-1
d_call: -
clone_size: -
cdr3_nt: TGTGCCAGCAGTTCCTACTACAATGAGCAGTTCTTC
cdr3_aa: CASSSYYNEQFF

v_call: TRBV19
j_call: TRBJ2-7
d_call: -
clone_size: -
cdr3_nt: TGTGCCAGTAACCCCTATCTTCTCTCCTACGAGCAGTACTTC
cdr3_aa: CASNPYLLSYEQYF

v_call: TRBV2
j_call: TRBJ2-3
d_call: -
clone_size: -
cdr3_nt: TGTGCCAGCAGTGAACAGGGCGCAGATACGCAGTATTTT
cdr3_aa: CASSEQGADTQYF

v_call: TRBV5-1
j_call: TRBJ1-1
d_call: TRBD1
clone_size: few
cdr3_nt: TGCGCCAGCACTCTCGTGACAGGGACGAACACTGAAGCTTTCTTT
cdr3_aa: CASTLVTGTNTEAFF

v_call: TRBV29-1
j_call: TRBJ2-6
d_call: TRBD1
clone_size: -
cdr3_nt: TGCAGCGTTGACAGTTGGCAGGGGGCGCCCGGGGCCAACGTCCTGACTTTC
cdr3_aa: CSVDSWQGAPGANVLTF

v_call: TRBV3-1/TRBV3-2
j_call: TRBJ1-6
d_call: -
clone_size: -
cdr3_nt: TGTGCCAGCAGCCCATCGGCCGGAGGCGAATCACCCCTCCACTTT
cdr3_aa: CASSPSAGGESPLHF

v_call: TRBV11-2
j_call: TRBJ2-2
d_call: -
clone_size: -
cdr3_nt: TGTGCCAGCAGCCCGACCAGCGGACACACCGGGGAGCTGTTTTTT
cdr3_aa: CASSPTSGHTGELFF

v_call: TRBV2
j_call: TRBJ1-5
d_call: TRBD1
clone_size: few
cdr3_nt: TGTGCCAGCAGTGGGGACAGGGGGCATCAGCCCCAGCATTTT
cdr3_aa: CASSGDRGHQPQHF

v_call: TRBV12-3/TRBV12-4
j_call: TRBJ1-3
d_call: -
clone_size: -
cdr3_nt: TGTGCCAGCATTGGCGGAAACACCATATATTTT
cdr3_aa: CASIGGNTIYF

v_call: TRBV6-5
j_call: TRBJ2-1
d_call: TRBD2
clone_size: -
cdr3_nt: TGTGCCAGCACTGCGGGGGGCCTCTCCTACAATGAGCAGTTCTTC
cdr3_aa: CASTAGGLSYNEQFF

v_call: TRBV6-5
j_call: TRBJ1-2
d_call: -
clone_size: -
cdr3_nt: TGTGCCAGCTTGACTATGGGCACGAGGGGCTACACCTTC
cdr3_aa: CASLTMGTRGYTF

v_call: TRBV28
j_call: TRBJ2-5
d_call: TRBD1
clone_size: -
cdr3_nt: TGTGCCAGCAGCCGCGGACAGGGAGAGACCCAGTACTTC
cdr3_aa: CASSRGQGETQYF

v_call: TRBV5-4
j_call: TRBJ2-1
d_call: TRBD2
clone_size: once
cdr3_nt: TGTGCCAGCAGCACCCGCCTAGCGGCCTCCTACAATGAGCAGTTCTTC
cdr3_aa: CASSTRLAASYNEQFF

v_call: TRBV7-9
j_call: TRBJ1-1
d_call: -
clone_size: -
cdr3_nt: TGTGCCAGCAGCTCCGGGGGTCCTGAAGCTTTCTTT
cdr3_aa: CASSSGGPEAFF

v_call: TRBV5-3
j_call: TRBJ1-2
d_call: -
clone_size: -
cdr3_nt: TGTGCCAGAAGCTTCCTGCGGACAGTCCCAAACTATGGCTACACCTTC
cdr3_aa: CARSFLRTVPNYGYTF

v_call: TRBV6-2/TRBV6-3
j_call: TRBJ1-5
d_call: TRBD1
clone_size: -
cdr3_nt: TGTGCCAGCAGTTACTGGACAGGGGGCAATCAGCCCCAGCATTTT
cdr3_aa: CASSYWTGGNQPQHF

v_call: TRBV5-1
j_call: TRBJ2-1
d_call: TRBD2
clone_size: -
cdr3_nt: TGCGCCAGCAGCTTGACAAGCGGGGGCTCCAATGAGCAGTTCTTC
cdr3_aa: CASSLTSGGSNEQFF

v_call: TRBV10-1
j_call: TRBJ2-3
d_call: TRBD1
clone_size: -
cdr3_nt: TGCGCCAGCAGCAATCAACGGACAGGGGGCACAGATACGCAGTATTTT
cdr3_aa: CASSNQRTGGTDTQYF

v_call: TRBV27
j_call: TRBJ1-1
d_call: -
clone_size: -
cdr3_nt: TGTGCCAGCAGTTTCCGGGACACGAACACTGAAGCTTTCTTT
cdr3_aa: CASSFRDTNTEAFF

v_call: TRBV10-3
j_call: TRBJ1-6
d_call: -
clone_size: -
cdr3_nt: TGTGCCATCAGTGAGTCTGAGGGAGCCACCTATAATTCACCCCTCCACTTT
cdr3_aa: CAISESEGATYNSPLHF

v_call: TRBV24-1
j_call: TRBJ2-5
d_call: TRBD2
clone_size: -
cdr3_nt: TGTGCCACCAGTGATTTGCAGACTAGCGGGAATCAAGAGACCCAGTACTTC
cdr3_aa: CATSDLQTSGNQETQYF

v_call: TRBV24-1
j_call: TRBJ2-7
d_call: TRBD2
clone_size: -
cdr3_nt: TGTGCCACCAGCCCGGGAGGCGCCCACGAGCAGTACTTC
cdr3_aa: CATSPGGAHEQYF